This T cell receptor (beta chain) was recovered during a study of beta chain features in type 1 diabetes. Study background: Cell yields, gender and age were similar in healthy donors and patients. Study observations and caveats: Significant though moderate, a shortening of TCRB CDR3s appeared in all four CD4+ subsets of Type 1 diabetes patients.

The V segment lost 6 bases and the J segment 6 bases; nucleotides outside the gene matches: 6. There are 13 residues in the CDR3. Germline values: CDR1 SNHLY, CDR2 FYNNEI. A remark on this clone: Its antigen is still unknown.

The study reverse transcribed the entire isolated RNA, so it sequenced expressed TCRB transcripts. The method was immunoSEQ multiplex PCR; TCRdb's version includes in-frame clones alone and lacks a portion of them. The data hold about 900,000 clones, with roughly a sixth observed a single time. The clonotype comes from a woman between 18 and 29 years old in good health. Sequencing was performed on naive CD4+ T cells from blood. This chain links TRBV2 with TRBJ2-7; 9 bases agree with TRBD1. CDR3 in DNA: TGTGCCAGCAGAAGGACAGGGGTGAGCGAGCAGTACTTC. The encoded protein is CASRRTGVSEQYF. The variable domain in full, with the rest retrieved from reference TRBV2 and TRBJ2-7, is EPEVTQTPSHQVTQMGQEVILRCVPISNHLYFYWYRQILGQKVEFLVSFYNNEISEKSEIFDDQFSVERPDGSNFTLKIRSTKLEDSAMYFCASRRTGVSEQYFGPGTRLTVT.